This paragraph covers one TCR beta chain sequence. The sample belongs to a study of blood T cell repertoires in COVID-19. The germline gives CDR1 SEHNR, CDR2 FQNEAQ (reference sequence). The germline V and J ends were trimmed by 10 bases and 0 bases, with 7 bases remaining between them. This CDR3 region has 12 residues. Enrolled through a virtual design, the participants were between roughly 18 and 100 years of age and came from under 30 US areas. Produced via immunoSEQ multiplex PCR; TCRdb's table is partial and in-frame only. The data contain 200,000 to 250,000 clones, over 70% of them singletons. The sequence derives from a woman aged 30 to 39 who had been exposed to COVID-19. The sample was PBMCs or T cells enriched from blood (not recorded which). V and J are TRBV7-9 and TRBJ1-3; D uncertain. DNA for the CDR3: TGTGCCATGGGCAACTCTGGAAACACCATATATTTT. Translation gives CAMGNSGNTIYF.